These 21 T cell receptor beta chains were sequenced from one sample in a study of cytomegalovirus exposure and HLA in healthy donors. The study ran its PCR with 60 Vbeta and 13 Jbeta primers. The table came from immunoSEQ multiplex PCR; TCRdb's copy has only in-frame clones and leaves some out. There are around 150,000 clones in the sample; over 65% occur only once, and approximately 2.8% lies in the top ten. The material sequenced was PBMCs. These receptors were taken from a woman in her 40s in good health and CMV-seropositive.

The J gene is TRBJ2-3, the V gene TRBV28; D perhaps matches TRBD2 (6 bases). The CDR3 totals 15 residues. V was trimmed by 5 bases and J by 0 bases, leaving 12 bases between them. CDR1 MDHEN and CDR2 SYDVKM come from the germline V gene. The CDR3 bases are TGTGCCAGCAGTCCGGACTACCTCAGCACAGATACGCAGTATTTT. The encoded protein is CASSPDYLSTDTQYF. The entire variable domain, with the rest obtained from reference TRBV28 and TRBJ2-3, is as follows: DVKVTQSSRYLVKRTGEKVFLECVQDMDHENMFWYRQDPGLGLRLIYFSYDVKMKEKGDIPEGYSVSREKKERFSLILESASTNQTSMYLCASSPDYLSTDTQYFGPGTRLTVL.

CDR3 region: CSATSGYNEQFF. The CDR3 nucleotides are TGCAGCGCAACTAGCGGCTACAATGAGCAGTTCTTC. The V gene is TRBV29-1, the J gene TRBJ2-1; 8 bases agree with TRBD2. The CDR3 runs 12 residues. Looked up from germline, CDR1 is SQVTM and CDR2 is ANQGSEA. The junction had 2 bases not matched to a gene; V was cut back by 7 bases and J by 3 bases.

The J gene is TRBJ1-2, the V gene TRBV6-6, with a tentative D call TRBD1 (6 bases). CDR3 size: 13 residues. Between the trimmed V and J ends, which lost 5 bases and 4 bases, there was a span of 11 bases. Germline values: CDR1 MNHNY, CDR2 SVGAGI (reference sequence). The CDR3 DNA is TGTGCCAGCAGTCTACAGGGTCTCTATGGCTACACCTTC. Residues: CASSLQGLYGYTF.

CDR3 in DNA: TGTGCCAGCAGCCCCTCCATGGCCGGGAGGGACTACACCGGGGAGCTGTTTTTT. Residues: CASSPSMAGRDYTGELFF. The rearrangement links TRBV7-9 to TRBJ2-2; TRBD2 agrees at 8 bases. The CDR3 is 18 amino acids. The germline V gene has CDR1 SEHNR and CDR2 FQNEAQ (reference sequence). V dropped 5 bases and J dropped 3; count of bases not matched to a gene: 14. The full variable domain, rest sourced from reference TRBV7-9 and TRBJ2-2, is DTGVSQNPRHKITKRGQNVTFRCDPISEHNRLYWYRQTLGQGPEFLTYFQNEAQLEKSRLLSDRFSAERPKGSFSTLEIQRTEQGDSAMYLCASSPSMAGRDYTGELFFGEGSRLTVL.

This clone was detected only a few times. J is TRBJ2-5 and V is TRBV7-2; D is perhaps TRBD1 (5 bases). Germline-derived CDR1 and CDR2 are SGHTA and FQGNSA. Trimming removed 2 bases from V and 2 bases from J, with 12 bases in between. This CDR3 contains 15 residues. CDR3 protein: CASSLSYGQQETQYF. The DNA for the CDR3 is TGTGCCAGCAGCTTAAGCTACGGACAACAAGAGACCCAGTACTTC.

This sequence joins TRBV18 and TRBJ1-5, with 7 positions matching TRBD1. After removal of 4 bases from V and 0 bases from J, the junction contained 6 bases not matched to a gene. Germline V lookup: CDR1 KGHSH, CDR2 LQKENI. The CDR3 is made up of 16 amino acids. The CDR3 sequence: CASSQPGTASNQPQHF. CDR3 DNA sequence: TGTGCCAGCTCACAACCTGGGACAGCTAGCAATCAGCCCCAGCATTTT.

In this sample, this clone turned up a few times. The chain joins TRBV28 to TRBJ1-1; TRBD1 matches 9 bases. The V gene's germline CDR1 is MDHEN and CDR2 SYDVKM. The CDR3 totals 13 residues. The ends lost 3 bases at V and 8 bases at J; junction bases unmatched: 4. CDR3 DNA: TGTGCCAGCAGTTTTAACAGGGGGCGAGAAGCTTTCTTT. Its translation: CASSFNRGREAFF. The full variable domain, completed using reference TRBV28 and TRBJ1-1, is DVKVTQSSRYLVKRTGEKVFLECVQDMDHENMFWYRQDPGLGLRLIYFSYDVKMKEKGDIPEGYSVSREKKERFSLILESASTNQTSMYLCASSFNRGREAFFGQGTRLTVV.

The chain joins TRBV5-1 to TRBJ2-2; the D gene is possibly TRBD1 (6 bases). There are 13 residues in the CDR3. The V gene lost 0 bases and the J gene lost 6 bases, with 6 bases spanning the gap. CDR1 SGHRS and CDR2 YFSETQ come from the germline V gene. This chain's CDR3 is CASSLEGAGELFF. For the CDR3, the DNA is TGCGCCAGCAGCTTGGAGGGGGCCGGGGAGCTGTTTTTT.

This clone was detected only a few times. The V gene is TRBV19, the J gene TRBJ1-5, with 7 bases fitting TRBD1. There are 15 residues in the CDR3. Germline V CDR1 and CDR2: LNHDA, SQIVND (reference sequence). V trimming: 3 bases; J trimming: 4 bases; junction bases outside the gene matches: 6. The CDR3 nucleotides read TGTGCCAGTAGTATCGACAGGGCGGGAAATCAGCCCCAGCATTTT. Translation: CASSIDRAGNQPQHF.

V gene TRBV4-2 combines with J gene TRBJ1-4; D is uncertain. The V end was cut by 0 bases, the J end by 5 bases, with 13 bases between. This CDR3 has 16 residues. Germline values: CDR1 LGHNA, CDR2 YNFKEQ. The CDR3 loop reads CASSQETGRVNEKLFF. The CDR3 DNA reads TGTGCCAGCAGCCAAGAAACCGGGAGGGTGAATGAAAAACTGTTTTTT.

The genes are TRBV6-6 and TRBJ1-2; 10 bases align to TRBD1. Germline values: CDR1 MNHNY, CDR2 SVGAGI (reference sequence). This CDR3 has 13 amino acids. The V gene end was trimmed by 4 bases and the J gene end by 8 bases; junction bases not matched to a gene: 4. The CDR3 DNA reads TGTGCCAGCAGTTCGGACAGGGGGGGAGGCTACACCTTC. As protein: CASSSDRGGGYTF.

This clone showed up just a few times. The CDR3 region is CASSVVRQGKDTQYF. In DNA, the CDR3 is TGTGCCAGCAGCGTAGTTAGGCAGGGGAAGGATACGCAGTATTTT. The rearrangement uses TRBV9 and TRBJ2-3, with a possible D match to TRBD1 (6 bases). V was trimmed by 0 bases and J by 6 bases, leaving 14 bases between them. The germline gives CDR1 SGDLS, CDR2 YYNGEE. The CDR3 covers 15 residues. The complete variable domain, with remaining parts taken from reference TRBV9 and TRBJ2-3, reads DSGVTQTPKHLITATGQRVTLRCSPRSGDLSVYWYQQSLDQGLQFLIQYYNGEERAKGNILERFSAQQFPDLHSELNLSSLELGDSALYFCASSVVRQGKDTQYFGPGTRLTVL.

The V and J genes are TRBV4-3 and TRBJ1-1, with 7 bases lining up with TRBD1. The CDR3 totals 16 residues. V was pared by 1 base and J by 3 bases, with 8 bases of the junction left unmatched. The germline gives CDR1 LGHNA, CDR2 YSLEER. The CDR3 bases are TGCGCCAGCAGCCAAGGTAACAGGGGTGCGGACACTGAAGCTTTCTTT. Its translation: CASSQGNRGADTEAFF.

This clone was seen only a few times. The chain employs TRBV5-6 and TRBJ2-2; a weak D match, TRBD2 (6 bases). The CDR3 length is 13 residues. Germline V CDR1 and CDR2: SGHDT, YYEEEE. The V end lost 4 bases, the J end lost 9 bases, and 13 bases lay between the germline ends. CDR3 protein: CASSPRLVWELFF. CDR3 nucleotides: TGTGCCAGCAGCCCGCGACTAGTTTGGGAGCTGTTTTTT.

The J gene is TRBJ2-1, the V gene TRBV7-3; D not certain. This CDR3 has 16 amino acids. Deletions cut 1 base from V and 0 bases from J, with 10 bases between. Per germline, CDR1 SGHTA and CDR2 FQGTGA. The CDR3 nucleotides read TGTGCCAGCAGCTTAAGTCGGGTTAGCTCCTACAATGAGCAGTTCTTC. It codes for CASSLSRVSSYNEQFF.

This clone was picked up one time. This rearrangement joins TRBV10-3 to TRBJ2-1; D uncertain. The CDR3 totals 12 residues. Germline-derived CDR1 and CDR2 are ENHRY and SYGVKD. V was shortened by 2 bases and J by 9 bases, with 8 bases between the two germline ends. CDR3 sequence reads: CAISEASSEQFF. CDR3 in DNA: TGTGCCATCAGTGAGGCGTCGAGTGAGCAGTTCTTC.

V gene TRBV21-1 combines with J gene TRBJ1-5; the D segment call TRBD1 is taken from the table without a DNA check. TRBV21-1 is a known pseudogene. The CDR3 extends over 16 amino acids. The CDR3: CASSKAAGPSNQPQHF. DNA for the CDR3: TGTGCCAGCAGCAAAGCCGCAGGGCCGAGCAATCAGCCCCAGCATTTT.

There are a few counts of this clone. The rearrangement links TRBV10-3 to TRBJ2-5, with 8 bases matching TRBD2. V was clipped by 3 bases and J by 0 bases; unmatched bases: 9. Germline CDR1 and CDR2: ENHRY and SYGVKD. This CDR3 is 17 amino acids long. CDR3 sequence (DNA): TGTGCCATCAGTGATGTTGGCGGGAGGTCGTACCAAGAGACCCAGTACTTC. Its protein is CAISDVGGRSYQETQYF.

V gene TRBV11-2 combines with J gene TRBJ1-2; TRBD1 is a possible D gene (5 bases). CDR1 SGHAT and CDR2 FQNNGV come from the germline V gene. The V end lost 8 bases, the J end lost 9 bases, and 19 bases lay between the germline ends. The CDR3 is made up of 13 amino acids. The CDR3 DNA reads TGTGCCAGCTCAGTGGGAGGGGAGGGAAGCTACACCTTC. Encoded protein: CASSVGGEGSYTF.

V gene TRBV7-8 combines with J gene TRBJ2-7; 10 nucleotides align to TRBD2. This CDR3 has 15 residues. CDR1 and CDR2 (germline): SGHVS, FQNEAQ. J lost 3 bases, V lost 1 base, and 3 bases had no gene match. The CDR3 is CASSLGTSGLYEQYF. Written as DNA, the CDR3 is TGTGCCAGCAGCTTAGGGACTAGCGGACTCTACGAGCAGTACTTC. Full variable domain (missing parts from reference TRBV7-8 and TRBJ2-7): GAGVSQSPRYKVAKRGQDVALRCDPISGHVSLFWYQQALGQGPEFLTYFQNEAQLDKSGLPSDRFFAERPEGSVSTLKIQRTQQEDSAVYLCASSLGTSGLYEQYFGPGTRLTVT.

V and J are TRBV27 and TRBJ2-7; TRBD1 agrees at 8 bases. This CDR3 comprises 18 residues. Germline loops: CDR1 MNHEY, CDR2 SMNVEV (reference sequence). V shed 2 bases, J shed 3 bases, and the junction held 15 bases outside the gene matches. The chain's CDR3 is CASSLVGQGNWALYEQYF. In DNA, the CDR3 is TGTGCCAGCAGTTTAGTAGGACAGGGTAATTGGGCCCTCTACGAGCAGTACTTC.